A few counts support the clone carrying this T cell receptor (beta chain). Its target is not known. This record comes from a study of CD8 T cells in ankylosing spondylitis. General study results and limits: From matched ankylosing spondylitis synovial fluid, disease-linked clones were reportedly recovered at significantly enriched levels. Fewer than ten highly homologous variants made up a TCR beta motif, and this motif appeared characteristic of ankylosing spondylitis blood. Disease-linked clones displayed a CD8+ phenotype and appeared relatively rarely in peripheral blood. There were earlier reports of some motif variants in reactive arthritis synovial fluid and blood.

With molecular barcodes, quantitative 5'-RACE was used to make the TCR beta libraries. TCRdb analysed the 5' RACE reads with MiXCR anew, one entry per CDR3 protein. This sample carries fewer than 750,000 distinct CDR3 sequences, 15% to 20% of them seen once, and the ten largest clones take under 20%. The CDR3 spans 16 residues. The V gene end was trimmed by 3 bases and the J gene end by 1 base; junction bases not matched to a gene: 9. Germline-derived CDR1 and CDR2 are MGHRA and YSYEKL. The chain carries TRBV4-1 and TRBJ2-7, with 7 nucleotides matching TRBD2. The receptor comes from a male donor with ankylosing spondylitis. Sequences were obtained from blood, either unsorted or a sorted T cell fraction (not recorded which). This CDR3 reads CASSQGVPGGSYEQYF. The CDR3 DNA reads as TGCGCCAGCAGCCAGGGGGTACCGGGGGGATCCTACGAGCAGTACTTC.